This TCR beta chain was found in a study of T-cell reconstitution after alpha-beta-depleted transplantation in children. Germline-derived CDR1 and CDR2 are DFQATT and SNEGSKA (reference sequence). CDR3 length: 13 residues. The V gene lost 3 bases and the J gene lost 3 bases, with 12 bases spanning the gap. Study results and caveats: Newly produced T cells mostly accounted for T-cell counts and diversity one year post-transplant. Surviving recipient T cells and intrathymic progenitors accounted for some patients' high TCRbeta diversity at day 60. Expanded clones from the graft, numbering several hundred, reportedly supplied alpha-beta T cells about two months after transplant.

In this sample, this clonotype turned up many times. As yet, its antigen is unknown. A TCRbeta library incorporating unique molecular identifiers was prepared. TCRdb itself ran the PCR reads through MiXCR, one entry per CDR3 protein. The repertoire holds fewer than 350,000 distinct CDR3 sequences, with approximately 10% as singletons. The sequence came from a male patient aged 2-15 years who had a stem cell transplant for chronic granulomatous disease, so the T cells may come from the graft donor. The sequenced sample was peripheral blood, obtained 180 days after TCRalphabeta/CD19-depleted stem cell transplant. The chain has TRBV20-1 and TRBJ2-7, with TRBD1 as a possible D gene (6 bases). The CDR3 coding sequence is TGCAGTGCTAGGTTGGGGGCTCTCTACGAGCAGTACTTC. This gives the protein CSARLGALYEQYF.